This TCR beta chain was retrieved from a study of cytomegalovirus exposure and HLA in healthy donors. Study conclusions and caveats: It was likely that a cluster of highly shared sequence variants was a sequencing artifact. As a later analysis showed, several of the most significant clusters appeared to be linked to common viral pathogens. The study found most TCR sequences rare, yet found some public TCRs in many donors.

Unmatched junction bases numbered 9, after V lost 4 bases and J lost 6 bases. The CDR3 loop spans 15 amino acids. The germline gives CDR1 MNHEY, CDR2 SVGAGI. The PCR used 60 Vbeta and 13 Jbeta primers. Using immunoSEQ multiplex PCR, the repertoire was profiled, and TCRdb retains in-frame clones only, with some absent. The sample has 130,000 to 150,000 clones, 70% to 85% seen once; the top ten hold 4.1%. In regard to this clone: Its antigen is not identified.

The sample taken for sequencing was PBMCs. The rearrangement uses TRBV6-5 and TRBJ2-3, with 8 bases identical to TRBD1. This clonotype originated in a man between 40 and 49 years old in good health and CMV-seropositive. The CDR3 DNA reads as TGTGCCAGCAGTTTCCAGGGGGCGGCTTTTGATACGCAGTATTTT. It specifies CASSFQGAAFDTQYF.